This T cell receptor beta chain emerged from a study of cytomegalovirus exposure and HLA in healthy donors. Both 60 Vbeta primers and 13 Jbeta primers went into the PCR. Measured with immunoSEQ multiplex PCR; TCRdb has only the in-frame clones, and not every one. The data hold 130,000 or so clones, with roughly 79% observed a single time. About this clone: The antigen remains undetermined.

General observations from the study: Prediction of most subjects' HLA-A and HLA-B alleles by TCR beta sequences was reportedly accurate.

CDR1 LGHNT and CDR2 FRNRAP come from the germline V gene. The CDR3 loop spans 14 amino acids. V was pared by 5 bases and J by 2 bases, with 3 bases of the junction left unmatched. The source of this sequence is a middle-aged woman in good health and CMV-seronegative. The chain uses TRBV12-5 and TRBJ1-3, with 7 bases that match TRBD1. The source material was PBMCs. The CDR3 nucleotides read TGTGCTAGTGGTCAGACAGGGACTGGAAACACCATATATTTT. Amino acids: CASGQTGTGNTIYF.